This T cell receptor (beta chain) was sequenced in a study of shared clonotypes between healthy human individuals. Donors were healthy HIV-negative adults without recent acute infections or vaccinations. It was at deep level that the assay was run. Unsorted PBMC replicate PCRs used 250 to 350 ng DNA, 25,000 to 35,000 T cell genomes. Unsorted PBMC DNA was sequenced on ten immunoSEQ deep assay plates. Repertoires were generated with immunoSEQ multiplex PCR, while TCRdb's copy carries only in-frame clones and drops some. Of approximately 500,000 clones detected, less than 85% appear once; the ten largest clones hold 10% to 15%. The CDR3 is 12 residues long. Germline V gene data show CDR1 as SNHLY and CDR2 as FYNNEI. With V trimmed by 1 base and J by 6 bases, 0 bases remained unmatched. This clone was detected many times.

This TCR came from a woman in her thirties or forties in good health. Some clones in this sample may be carry-over from other donors' samples. V usage is TRBV2 and J usage is TRBJ2-7; 7 bases match TRBD1. The sequencing sample was made of PBMCs. CDR3 region: CASSEGTGEQYF. The DNA for the CDR3 is TGTGCCAGCAGTGAAGGGACAGGCGAGCAGTACTTC.